This TCR beta chain is drawn from a study of human T cells and chemical hapten exposure. Study context: Investigators sensitized roughly 2 cm by roughly 2 cm of upper inner arm skin with 2% DPC.

This clonotype was counted many times. Its antigen is currently unknown. This sample's time point: patch test 1, 2 weeks after DPC sensitization. Treatment reported: therapeutic diphenylcyclopropenone sensitization with weekly scalp DPC. V gave up 5 bases and J gave up 5 bases, with 16 bases separating them. The CDR3 totals 14 residues. Germline CDR1 PRHDT, CDR2 FYEKMQ (reference sequence). Study-level points and caveats: TCRs at a frequency above 1 in 1000 stayed unchanged with DPC sensitization.

Each CDR3 protein gets one entry after TCRdb re-called the RACE reads with MiXCR. Of nearly 350,000 distinct CDR3 sequences listed, approximately 6.3% were seen once; the top ten hold 8% to 9%. The sample was whole blood, taken in connection with sensitization to the hapten diphenylcyclopropenone (DPC). The receptor's source is a woman aged 18-30 years with alopecia areata. Some clones in this sample may be carry-over from other donors' samples. The V and J genes are TRBV13 and TRBJ2-7, with a possible D match to TRBD1 (6 bases). The CDR3 coding sequence is TGTGCCAGCAGCCACGCAACAGGGATAAACGAGCAGTACTTC. Protein product: CASSHATGINEQYF. Supplemented by reference TRBV13 and TRBJ2-7, the full variable domain reads AAGVIQSPRHLIKEKRETATLKCYPIPRHDTVYWYQQGPGQDPQFLISFYEKMQSDKGSIPDRFSAQQFSDYHSELNMSSLELGDSALYFCASSHATGINEQYFGPGTRLTVT.